The 25 T cell receptor beta chains presented below share a single source sample, sequenced in a study of Ad26.COV2.S vaccination and SARS-CoV-2 variants. The treatment: around 19 received Ad26.COV2.S at low or high dose, single or two shots; roughly five received placebo; per-sample allocation not given. Sampling was performed 63 days after the first vaccine or placebo injection. The protocol was immunoSEQ multiplex PCR, while the TCRdb copy is restricted to in-frame clones and leaves out a portion. The sample carries about 400,000 clones, roughly nine tenths recorded once. The sequencing here drew on peripheral blood, taken in a trial of Ad26.COV2.S vaccine versus placebo. These receptors originate from a person aged 18-60 years who received the Ad26.COV2.S COVID-19 vaccine or a placebo.

The chain is built from TRBV11-2 and TRBJ2-5; D might be TRBD1 (6 bases). Trimming took off 5 bases at V and 7 bases at J, with 14 bases between the two ends. This CDR3 has 13 residues. In germline, CDR1 is SGHAT, CDR2 FQNNGV. The CDR3 nucleotides are TGTGCCAGCAGCACTGGGACATTAGGGACCCAGTACTTC. Translation gives CASSTGTLGTQYF.

J is TRBJ2-5 and V is TRBV11-2; no definite D call. Germline CDR1 is SGHAT and CDR2 is FQNNGV. The V gene lost 7 bases and the J gene lost 2 bases, with 14 bases spanning the gap. The CDR3 runs to 14 residues. CDR3 protein: CASTVVGLQETQYF. CDR3 nucleotide sequence: TGTGCCAGCACCGTAGTCGGGCTACAAGAGACCCAGTACTTC.

This chain joins TRBV5-4 and TRBJ1-2; D is ambiguous. Per germline, CDR1 SGHNT and CDR2 YYREEE (reference sequence). There are 14 residues in the CDR3. V gave up 4 bases and J gave up 8 bases, with 18 bases separating them. As DNA, the CDR3 is TGTGCCAGCAGCCTCAGGACGGGTAGCGTGGGCTACACCTTC. This sequence encodes CASSLRTGSVGYTF.

CDR3 in DNA: TGCGCCAGCAGCCACGCGGGCGTTAGGGCGGGGGGTGTAGAGACCCAGTACTTC. Translated, it gives CASSHAGVRAGGVETQYF. The chain has TRBV4-3 and TRBJ2-5, with 8 bases that match TRBD2. Germline assignment: CDR1 LGHNA and CDR2 YSLEER. This CDR3 has 18 amino acids. The V segment lost 3 bases and the J segment 4 bases; nucleotides outside the gene matches: 16.

V gene TRBV4-1 combines with J gene TRBJ2-5; no clear D gene. This CDR3 is 15 amino acids long. CDR1 is MGHRA, CDR2 YSYEKL, per germline. V was pared by 0 bases and J by 1 base, with 9 bases between. The CDR3 protein is CASSQDTGGQETQYF. The CDR3 DNA reads as TGCGCCAGCAGCCAAGATACGGGTGGCCAAGAGACCCAGTACTTC.

V gene TRBV11-2 combines with J gene TRBJ1-2; 7 bases agree with TRBD1. V lost 4 bases and J lost 2; bases outside the gene matches: 19. This CDR3 comprises 19 residues. Germline V gives CDR1 SGHAT, CDR2 FQNNGV. In nucleotides, the CDR3 is TGTGCCAGCAGCTCCACCTCTAATCTTCTTGGGACAGCGAACTATGGCTACACCTTC. Translating it yields CASSSTSNLLGTANYGYTF.

The rearrangement uses TRBV3-1 (or the pseudogene TRBV3-2) and TRBJ2-7, with 12 bases that match TRBD1. CDR1 is LGHDT and CDR2 is YNNKEL in the germline V gene (reference sequence). This CDR3 is 16 amino acids long. V lost 4 bases and J lost 4; bases outside the gene matches: 8. The CDR3 protein is CASSLEPGQGAYEQYF. The CDR3 DNA is TGTGCCAGCAGCCTCGAACCGGGACAGGGGGCTTACGAGCAGTACTTC.

This rearrangement joins TRBV4-1 to TRBJ2-2; perhaps TRBD2 as D (6 bases). This CDR3 has 15 residues. V dropped 9 bases and J dropped 0 bases, with 14 bases sitting between them. Germline loops: CDR1 MGHRA, CDR2 YSYEKL. CDR3 amino acids: CASRDWGANTGELFF. The CDR3 coding sequence is TGCGCCAGTAGGGACTGGGGCGCGAACACCGGGGAGCTGTTTTTT.

This chain links TRBV14 with TRBJ2-3; no firm D call. This CDR3 has 14 residues. V shed 6 bases and J shed 0 bases, with 10 bases lying between them. Germline CDR1 and CDR2: SGHDN and FVKESK. In nucleotides, the CDR3 is TGTGCCAGCAGTATACTCGGGAGCACAGATACGCAGTATTTT. Its translation is CASSILGSTDTQYF.

This rearrangement joins TRBV20-1 to TRBJ2-4; 14 bases map to TRBD2. From germline, CDR1 is DFQATT and CDR2 SNEGSKA (reference sequence). V trimming: 3 bases; J trimming: 2 bases; junction bases outside the gene matches: 3. This CDR3 has 16 residues. The CDR3 is CSASGTSGGTKNIQYF. The CDR3 DNA reads as TGCAGTGCTAGTGGGACTAGCGGGGGAACCAAAAACATTCAGTACTTC.

This clone occurred once. The chain employs TRBV6-6 and TRBJ2-7, with 8 bases lining up with TRBD2. From germline, CDR1 is MNHNY and CDR2 SVGAGI (reference sequence). CDR3 length: 14 amino acids. V lost 5 bases, J lost 6 bases, and 9 bases stayed unmatched. The CDR3 nucleotides are TGTGCCAGCAGTGGCCGGGGGGGCCCTTCCGAGCAGTACTTC. Translated, it gives CASSGRGGPSEQYF.

This chain links TRBV6-2 or TRBV6-3 with TRBJ1-2; no firm D call. V lost 2 bases and J 14 bases, leaving 18 bases between the germline ends. Germline V gives CDR1 MNHEY, CDR2 SVGEGT. The CDR3 length is 13 residues. The CDR3: CASSYEIWTSSTF. CDR3 DNA sequence: TGTGCCAGCAGTTACGAGATCTGGACCTCCTCTACCTTC.

This clone showed up just once. V and J are TRBV5-1 and TRBJ2-7; 7 bases fit TRBD1. V shed 3 bases and J 3 bases; nucleotides not matched to a gene: 6. Germline V lookup: CDR1 SGHRS, CDR2 YFSETQ. The CDR3 has 14 residues. The CDR3 coding sequence is TGCGCCAGCAGCTCGGACAGGTCATACTACGAGCAGTACTTC. Translated, it gives CASSSDRSYYEQYF. The entire variable domain, with the rest obtained from reference TRBV5-1 and TRBJ2-7, is as follows: KAGVTQTPRYLIKTRGQQVTLSCSPISGHRSVSWYQQTPGQGLQFLFEYFSETQRNKGNFPGRFSGRQFSNSRSEMNVSTLELGDSALYLCASSSDRSYYEQYFGPGTRLTVT.

This chain uses TRBV2 with TRBJ1-5, with 7 bases lining up with TRBD1. The CDR3 is 16 amino acids. After removal of 6 bases from V and 5 bases from J, the junction contained 13 bases not matched to a gene. Germline V gene data show CDR1 as SNHLY and CDR2 as FYNNEI. The CDR3: CASSAPQGGRYQPQHF. Written as DNA, the CDR3 is TGTGCCAGCAGCGCCCCTCAGGGGGGGAGATATCAGCCCCAGCATTTT. The full variable domain, with the rest looked up from reference TRBV2 and TRBJ1-5, is EPEVTQTPSHQVTQMGQEVILRCVPISNHLYFYWYRQILGQKVEFLVSFYNNEISEKSEIFDDQFSVERPDGSNFTLKIRSTKLEDSAMYFCASSAPQGGRYQPQHFGDGTRLSIL.

The chain carries TRBV12-5 and TRBJ2-1, with a possible D match to TRBD1 (5 bases). V was trimmed by 7 bases and J by 0 bases, leaving 10 bases between them. This CDR3 is built from 14 residues. CDR1 and CDR2 (germline): LGHNT, FRNRAP. The CDR3 protein is CASAGTGSYNEQFF. The DNA for the CDR3 is TGTGCTAGTGCCGGCACAGGCTCCTACAATGAGCAGTTCTTC.

J is TRBJ2-5 and V is TRBV19; D is ambiguous. Trimming shortened V by 7 bases and J by 3 bases, and 12 bases separated the two germline ends. This CDR3 has 13 residues. CDR1 and CDR2 (germline): LNHDA, SQIVND (reference sequence). CDR3 residues: CASTEAGEETQYF. The CDR3 nucleotides are TGTGCCAGTACCGAAGCAGGCGAAGAGACCCAGTACTTC. The entire variable domain, with the rest obtained from reference TRBV19 and TRBJ2-5, is as follows: DGGITQSPKYLFRKEGQNVTLSCEQNLNHDAMYWYRQDPGQGLRLIYYSQIVNDFQKGDIAEGYSVSREKKESFPLTVTSAQKNPTAFYLCASTEAGEETQYFGPGTRLLVL.

The chain recombines TRBV2 with TRBJ2-2, with D hard to call. V was pared by 6 bases and J by 6 bases, with 17 bases between. Germline V gene sequence: CDR1 SNHLY, CDR2 FYNNEI. The CDR3 totals 15 residues. CDR3 loop: CASSLRALQPGELFF. The CDR3 DNA is TGTGCCAGCAGCCTCCGGGCCCTTCAGCCCGGGGAGCTGTTTTTT. The whole variable domain, remainder taken from reference TRBV2 and TRBJ2-2, is EPEVTQTPSHQVTQMGQEVILRCVPISNHLYFYWYRQILGQKVEFLVSFYNNEISEKSEIFDDQFSVERPDGSNFTLKIRSTKLEDSAMYFCASSLRALQPGELFFGEGSRLTVL.

With regard to this clone: At the DNA level, this CDR3 is encoded by other sequences in the same sample as well. The rearrangement links TRBV12-3 or TRBV12-4 to TRBJ2-1, with D possibly being TRBD2 (6 bases). Trimming stripped 3 bases from V and 6 bases from J, with 6 bases between. This CDR3 spans 12 amino acids. CDR3 protein: CASSLGGNEQFF. CDR3 in DNA: TGTGCCAGCAGTTTGGGGGGCAATGAGCAGTTCTTC.

The V call is TRBV6-4, the J call TRBJ2-3; possibly TRBD2 for D (6 bases). V lost 5 bases, J lost 0 bases, and 12 bases lay in between. The CDR3 is 15 residues long. Germline CDR1 reads MRHNA; CDR2 reads SNTAGT. CDR3 DNA sequence: TGTGCCAGCAGTCAAACTAGCTTTAGCACAGATACGCAGTATTTT. It encodes CASSQTSFSTDTQYF.

J is TRBJ1-1 and V is TRBV6-5; 7 nucleotides match TRBD1. The CDR3 consists of 14 residues. Germline V gene lookup returns CDR1 MNHEY and CDR2 SVGAGI. J gave up 5 bases and V 5 bases, and 8 bases lay outside the gene matches. This CDR3 is CASSHRQGGTEAFF. DNA of the CDR3: TGTGCCAGCAGTCATCGACAGGGAGGGACTGAAGCTTTCTTT.

This clone has only a few counts. This rearrangement joins TRBV5-6 to TRBJ1-5; D is unresolved. Germline V gene sequence: CDR1 SGHDT, CDR2 YYEEEE. V lost 2 bases to trimming and J lost 1 base, with 10 bases between them. The CDR3 has 15 amino acids. The CDR3 sequence: CASSFGRASNQPQHF. CDR3 sequence (DNA): TGTGCCAGCAGCTTCGGACGGGCCAGCAATCAGCCCCAGCATTTT.

The chain carries TRBV11-2 and TRBJ1-2; D may be TRBD1 (5 bases). The germline V and J ends were trimmed by 2 bases and 8 bases, with 12 bases remaining between them. CDR1 and CDR2 from the germline V gene are SGHAT and FQNNGV. CDR3 length: 13 residues. The CDR3 nucleotides read TGTGCCAGCAGCTTACAGGGTCTCTCAGGCTACACCTTC. Residues: CASSLQGLSGYTF.

The rearrangement joins TRBV7-8 to TRBJ2-7, with 7 positions matching TRBD2. Germline V gene lookup returns CDR1 SGHVS and CDR2 FQNEAQ. Trimming at V came to 3 bases and at J to 7 bases, leaving 9 bases not matched to a gene. CDR3 length: 14 residues. The CDR3 DNA sequence: TGTGCCAGCAGCTTCGGACTAGTATCTTGGGAGCAGTACTTC. It encodes CASSFGLVSWEQYF. The entire variable domain, with the rest obtained from reference TRBV7-8 and TRBJ2-7, is as follows: GAGVSQSPRYKVAKRGQDVALRCDPISGHVSLFWYQQALGQGPEFLTYFQNEAQLDKSGLPSDRFFAERPEGSVSTLKIQRTQQEDSAVYLCASSFGLVSWEQYFGPGTRLTVT.

The rearrangement links TRBV4-2 to TRBJ2-5; TRBD1 is a possible D gene (6 bases). V shed 0 bases and J shed 1 base, with 12 bases lying between them. CDR1 LGHNA and CDR2 YNFKEQ come from the germline V gene. CDR3 length equals 16 residues. DNA for the CDR3: TGTGCCAGCAGCCAAGAAGGTGGGGGCCGCCAAGAGACCCAGTACTTC. Amino acids: CASSQEGGGRQETQYF.

The chain carries TRBV3-1 (or the pseudogene TRBV3-2) and TRBJ1-2, with D tentatively TRBD1 (5 bases). The CDR3 sequence is 14 residues long. Trimming removed 5 bases at V and 0 bases at J, with 10 bases between. Germline loops: CDR1 LGHDT, CDR2 YNNKEL (reference sequence). In DNA form, the CDR3 reads TGTGCCAGCAGCGAGGGGTCTGCTAACTATGGCTACACCTTC. It encodes CASSEGSANYGYTF.